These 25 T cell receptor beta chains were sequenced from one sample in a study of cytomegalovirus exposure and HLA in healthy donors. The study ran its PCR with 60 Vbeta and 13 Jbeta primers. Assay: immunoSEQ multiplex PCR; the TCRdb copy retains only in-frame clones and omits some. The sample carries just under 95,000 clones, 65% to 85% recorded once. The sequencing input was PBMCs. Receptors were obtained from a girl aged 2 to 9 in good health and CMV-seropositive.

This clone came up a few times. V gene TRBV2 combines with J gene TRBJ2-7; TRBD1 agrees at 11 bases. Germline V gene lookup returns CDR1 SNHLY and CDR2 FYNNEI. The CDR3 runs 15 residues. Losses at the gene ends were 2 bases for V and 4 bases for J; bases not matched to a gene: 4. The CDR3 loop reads CASSERGQGAYEQYF. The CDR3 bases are TGTGCCAGCAGTGAACGAGGACAGGGGGCTTACGAGCAGTACTTC.

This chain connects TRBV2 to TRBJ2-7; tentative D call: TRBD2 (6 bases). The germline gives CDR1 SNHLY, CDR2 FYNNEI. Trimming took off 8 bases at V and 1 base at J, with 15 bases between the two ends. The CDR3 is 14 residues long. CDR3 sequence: CASRSGRISYEQYF. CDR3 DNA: TGTGCCAGCCGGTCAGGGAGGATTTCCTACGAGCAGTACTTC. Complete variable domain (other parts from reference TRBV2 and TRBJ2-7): EPEVTQTPSHQVTQMGQEVILRCVPISNHLYFYWYRQILGQKVEFLVSFYNNEISEKSEIFDDQFSVERPDGSNFTLKIRSTKLEDSAMYFCASRSGRISYEQYFGPGTRLTVT.

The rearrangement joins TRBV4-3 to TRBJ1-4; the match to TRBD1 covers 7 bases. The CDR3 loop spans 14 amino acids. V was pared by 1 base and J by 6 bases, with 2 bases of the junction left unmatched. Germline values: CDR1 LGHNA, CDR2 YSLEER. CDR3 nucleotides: TGCGCCAGCAGCCAAGGACAGGGACATGAAAAACTGTTTTTT. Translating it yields CASSQGQGHEKLFF.

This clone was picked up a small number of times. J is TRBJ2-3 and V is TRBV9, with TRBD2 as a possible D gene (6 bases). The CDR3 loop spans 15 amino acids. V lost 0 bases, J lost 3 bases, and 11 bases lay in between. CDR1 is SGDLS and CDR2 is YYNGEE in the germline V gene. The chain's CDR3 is CASSVAGVETDTQYF. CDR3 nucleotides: TGTGCCAGCAGCGTAGCGGGAGTGGAGACAGATACGCAGTATTTT.

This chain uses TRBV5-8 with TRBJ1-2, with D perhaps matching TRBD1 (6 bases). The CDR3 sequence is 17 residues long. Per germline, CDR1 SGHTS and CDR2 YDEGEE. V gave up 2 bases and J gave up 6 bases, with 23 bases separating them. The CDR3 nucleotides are TGTGCCAGCAGCTTCCAGTATTCGGACAGAGGACGGAATGGCTACACCTTC. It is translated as CASSFQYSDRGRNGYTF.

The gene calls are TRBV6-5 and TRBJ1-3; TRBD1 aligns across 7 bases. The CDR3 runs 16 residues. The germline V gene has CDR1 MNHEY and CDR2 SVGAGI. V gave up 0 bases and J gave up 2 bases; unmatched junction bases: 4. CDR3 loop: CASSYSDTGAGNTIYF. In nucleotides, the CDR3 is TGTGCCAGCAGTTACTCGGACACAGGGGCTGGAAACACCATATATTTT.

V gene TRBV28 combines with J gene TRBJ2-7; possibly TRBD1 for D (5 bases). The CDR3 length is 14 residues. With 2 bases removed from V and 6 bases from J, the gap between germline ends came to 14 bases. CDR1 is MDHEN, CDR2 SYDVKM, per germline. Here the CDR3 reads CASSLGWQGGEQYF. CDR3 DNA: TGTGCCAGCAGTTTAGGTTGGCAGGGTGGCGAGCAGTACTTC.

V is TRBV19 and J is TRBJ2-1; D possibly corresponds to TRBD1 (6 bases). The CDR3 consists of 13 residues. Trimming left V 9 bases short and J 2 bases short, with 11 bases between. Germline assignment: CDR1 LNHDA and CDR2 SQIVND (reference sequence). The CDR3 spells CASTGTTYNEQFF. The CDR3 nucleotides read TGTGCCAGCACAGGGACAACCTACAATGAGCAGTTCTTC.

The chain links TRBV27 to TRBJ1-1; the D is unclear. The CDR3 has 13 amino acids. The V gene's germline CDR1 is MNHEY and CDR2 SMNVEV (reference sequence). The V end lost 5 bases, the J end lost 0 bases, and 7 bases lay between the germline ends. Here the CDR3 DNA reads TGTGCCAGCAGTGTTACAATGAACACTGAAGCTTTCTTT. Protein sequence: CASSVTMNTEAFF.

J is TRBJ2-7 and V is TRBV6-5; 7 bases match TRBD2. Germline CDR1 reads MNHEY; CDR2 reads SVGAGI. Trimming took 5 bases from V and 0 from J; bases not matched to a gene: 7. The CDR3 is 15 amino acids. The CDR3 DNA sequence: TGTGCCAGCAGTCTATCGGGGGACTACTCCTACGAGCAGTACTTC. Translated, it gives CASSLSGDYSYEQYF.

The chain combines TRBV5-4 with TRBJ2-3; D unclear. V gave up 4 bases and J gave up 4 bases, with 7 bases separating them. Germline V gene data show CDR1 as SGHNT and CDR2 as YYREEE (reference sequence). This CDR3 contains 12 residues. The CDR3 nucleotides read TGTGCCAGCAGCCCTAATGCAGATACGCAGTATTTT. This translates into CASSPNADTQYF.

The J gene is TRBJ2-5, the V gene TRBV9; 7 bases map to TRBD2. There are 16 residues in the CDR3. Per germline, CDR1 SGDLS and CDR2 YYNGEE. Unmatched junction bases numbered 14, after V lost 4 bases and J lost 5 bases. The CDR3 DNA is TGTGCCAGCAGCCCAAGTGGGACCGCCGGGAGGGAGACCCAGTACTTC. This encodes CASSPSGTAGRETQYF.

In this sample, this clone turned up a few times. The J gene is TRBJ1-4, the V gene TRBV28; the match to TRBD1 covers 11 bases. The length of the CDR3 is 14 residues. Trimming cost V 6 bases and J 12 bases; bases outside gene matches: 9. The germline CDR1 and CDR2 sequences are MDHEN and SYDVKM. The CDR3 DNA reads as TGTGCCAGCAGAAACCGGGACAGGGGGATGGAACTGTTTTTT. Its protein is CASRNRDRGMELFF.

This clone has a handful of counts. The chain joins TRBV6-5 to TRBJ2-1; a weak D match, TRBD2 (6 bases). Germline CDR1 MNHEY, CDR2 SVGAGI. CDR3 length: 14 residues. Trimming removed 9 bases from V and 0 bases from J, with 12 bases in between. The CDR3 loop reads CASLGTGSYNEQFF. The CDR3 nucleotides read TGTGCCAGTCTCGGGACTGGCTCCTACAATGAGCAGTTCTTC.

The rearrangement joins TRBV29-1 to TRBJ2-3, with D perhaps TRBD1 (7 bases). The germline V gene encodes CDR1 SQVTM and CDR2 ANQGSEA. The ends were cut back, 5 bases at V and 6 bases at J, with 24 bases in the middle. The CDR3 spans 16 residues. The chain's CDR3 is CSVYPEDRTTWDTQYF. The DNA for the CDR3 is TGCAGCGTTTATCCCGAGGACAGGACTACTTGGGATACGCAGTATTTT.

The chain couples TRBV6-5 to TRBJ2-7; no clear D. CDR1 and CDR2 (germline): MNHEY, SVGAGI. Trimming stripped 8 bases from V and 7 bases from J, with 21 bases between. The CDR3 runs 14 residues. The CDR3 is CASGSVLRRREQYF. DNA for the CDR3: TGTGCCAGCGGCAGCGTTCTTAGGCGTCGGGAGCAGTACTTC.

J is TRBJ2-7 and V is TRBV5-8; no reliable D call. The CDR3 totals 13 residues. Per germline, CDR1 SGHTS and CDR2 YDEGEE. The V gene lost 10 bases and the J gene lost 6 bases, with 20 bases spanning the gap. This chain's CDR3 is CALRYPDKPEQYF. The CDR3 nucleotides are TGTGCCCTCCGGTATCCTGACAAACCCGAGCAGTACTTC.

The CDR3 is CASSEFTGPDTEAFF. The CDR3 nucleotides are TGTGCCAGCAGTGAATTTACAGGCCCCGACACTGAAGCTTTCTTT. The chain employs TRBV28 and TRBJ1-1; maybe TRBD1 (5 bases). V was clipped by 5 bases and J by 3 bases, with 16 bases between them. Germline CDR1 reads MDHEN; CDR2 reads SYDVKM. This CDR3 comprises 15 residues.

CDR3 nucleotide sequence: TGTGCCAGCAGTGACCTTGGACAGCAGAACACTGAAGCTTTCTTT. The encoded protein is CASSDLGQQNTEAFF. The V and J genes are TRBV25-1 and TRBJ1-1; TRBD1 might be the D (6 bases). The CDR3 length is 15 residues. The V gene lost 3 bases and the J gene lost 1 base, with 12 bases spanning the gap. Germline assignment: CDR1 MGHDK and CDR2 SYGVNS.

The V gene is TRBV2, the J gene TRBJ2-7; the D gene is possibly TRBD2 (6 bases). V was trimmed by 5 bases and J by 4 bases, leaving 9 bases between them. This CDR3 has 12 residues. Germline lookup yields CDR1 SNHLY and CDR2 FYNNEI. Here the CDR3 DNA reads TGTGCCAGCAGTTCGGAGGGGTACGAGCAGTACTTC. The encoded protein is CASSSEGYEQYF.

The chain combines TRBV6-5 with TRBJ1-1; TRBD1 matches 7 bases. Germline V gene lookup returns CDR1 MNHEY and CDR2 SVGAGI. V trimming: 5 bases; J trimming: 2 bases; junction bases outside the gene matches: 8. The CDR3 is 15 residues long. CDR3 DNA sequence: TGTGCCAGCAGTAAAAAATCAGGGGGAAACACTGAAGCTTTCTTT. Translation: CASSKKSGGNTEAFF.

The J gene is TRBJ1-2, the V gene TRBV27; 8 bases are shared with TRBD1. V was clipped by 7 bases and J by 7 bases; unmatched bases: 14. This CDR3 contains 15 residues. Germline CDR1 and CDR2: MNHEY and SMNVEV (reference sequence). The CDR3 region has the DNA TGTGCCAGCATCTCGACAGGGGCGAAATTGGGTGGCTACACCTTC. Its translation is CASISTGAKLGGYTF.

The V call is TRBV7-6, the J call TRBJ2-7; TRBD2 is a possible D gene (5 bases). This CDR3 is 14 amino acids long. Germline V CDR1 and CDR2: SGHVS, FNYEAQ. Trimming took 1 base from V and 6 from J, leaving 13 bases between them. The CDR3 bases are TGTGCCAGCAGCTTAGAGTGGACTTTCGGCGAGCAGTACTTC. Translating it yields CASSLEWTFGEQYF.

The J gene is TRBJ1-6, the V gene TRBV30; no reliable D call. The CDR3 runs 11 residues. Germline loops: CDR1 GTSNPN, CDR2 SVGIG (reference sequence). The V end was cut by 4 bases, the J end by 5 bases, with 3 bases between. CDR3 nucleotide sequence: TGTGCCTGGACGGATAATTCACCCCTCCACTTT. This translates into CAWTDNSPLHF.

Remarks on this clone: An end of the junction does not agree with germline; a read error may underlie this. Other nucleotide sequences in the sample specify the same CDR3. In DNA, the CDR3 is TGCGCCTGGAGTCGGCGGGGGTCATACACTGAAGCTTTCTTT. This encodes CAWSRRGSYTEAFF. V and J are TRBV30 and TRBJ1-1; possible D gene TRBD1, 5 bases. The CDR3 covers 14 residues. Germline V gene sequence: CDR1 GTSNPN, CDR2 SVGIG (reference sequence).